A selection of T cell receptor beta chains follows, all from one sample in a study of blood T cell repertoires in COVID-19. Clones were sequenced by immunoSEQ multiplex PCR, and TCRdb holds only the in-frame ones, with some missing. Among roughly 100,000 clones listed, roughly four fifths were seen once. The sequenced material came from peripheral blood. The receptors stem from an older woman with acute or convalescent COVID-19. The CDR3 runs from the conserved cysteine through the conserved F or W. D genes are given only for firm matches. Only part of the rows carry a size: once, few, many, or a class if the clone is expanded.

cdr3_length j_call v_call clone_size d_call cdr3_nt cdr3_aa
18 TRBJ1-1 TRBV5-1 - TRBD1 TGCGCCAGCAGCTTTCAGCTTACAGGGGGCGCATCGGCCACTGAAGCTTTCTTT CASSFQLTGGASATEAFF
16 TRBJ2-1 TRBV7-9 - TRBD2 TGTGCCAGCAGCTTAGCGTCGACGGGAGGGCCACATGAGCAGTTCTTC CASSLASTGGPHEQFF
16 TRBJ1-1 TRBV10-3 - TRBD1 TGTGCCATCAGAGACCTCTCGGGGACAGGGTCCACTGAAGCTTTCTTT CAIRDLSGTGSTEAFF
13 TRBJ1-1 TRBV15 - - TGTGCCACCACTGCGGGGCAGGGCACTGAAGCTTTCTTT CATTAGQGTEAFF
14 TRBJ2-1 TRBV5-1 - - TGCGCCAGCGTCCAGGTCGGGGGAGAGAATGAGCAGTTCTTC CASVQVGGENEQFF
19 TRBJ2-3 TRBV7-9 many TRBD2 TGTGCCAGCAGCTCAACCTTCACCAGACTAGCGGAGAACTTCGATACGCAGTATTTT CASSSTFTRLAENFDTQYF
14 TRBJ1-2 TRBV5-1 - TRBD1 TGCGCCAGCAGCACCGGACAGGGGGCCGGTGGCTACACCTTC CASSTGQGAGGYTF
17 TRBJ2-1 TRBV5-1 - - TGCGCCAGCAGCTTGGAGGGGGATAGGCCCCCGGGCAATGAGCAGTTCTTC CASSLEGDRPPGNEQFF
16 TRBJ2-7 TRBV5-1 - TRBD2 TGCGCCAGCAGCTTGACTGTTAGCGGGAACTCATACGAGCAGTACTTC CASSLTVSGNSYEQYF
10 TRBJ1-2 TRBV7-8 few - TGTGCCCCTTTAGTCTATGGCTACACCTTC CAPLVYGYTF
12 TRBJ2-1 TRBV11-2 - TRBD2 TGTGCCAGCAGCTTACTAGCGGGGTCCTCGTTCTTC CASSLLAGSSFF
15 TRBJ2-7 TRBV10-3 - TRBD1 TGTGCCATCAGTGCAGGGGGCCAACCCTCCTACGAGCAGTACTTC CAISAGGQPSYEQYF
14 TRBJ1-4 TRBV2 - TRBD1 TGTGCCAGCAGGAGGGGGACAGGGGACGAAAAACTGTTTTTT CASRRGTGDEKLFF
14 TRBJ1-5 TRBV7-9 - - TGTGCCAGCAGCCGGGAGGGGGGCAATCAGCCCCAGCATTTT CASSREGGNQPQHF